Listed below are T cell receptor beta chains from one sample, sequenced in a study of OX40 agonist ivuxolimab in advanced cancers. Only in-frame clones appear in the TCRdb table, and some are missing; sequencing was by immunoSEQ multiplex PCR. The data show 85,000 to 100,000 clones, with 85% to 95% seen just once and about 0.3% held by the top ten. The sample here was CD4+ or CD8+ T cells sorted from blood, taken in a trial of the OX40 agonist ivuxolimab. The receptors stem from an adult with an advanced solid tumor such as melanoma, head and neck, liver or kidney cancer. The CDR3 runs from the conserved cysteine through the conserved F or W. A D gene is named only where the DNA matches it firmly. A clone size is listed for some rows: how often the clone was seen (once, few, many), or a class if it is expanded.

D gene	clone size	V gene	J gene	CDR3 DNA	CDR3 protein
NA	NA	TRBV7-8	TRBJ2-7	TGTGCCAGCTCGGCCCAACGCTACGAGCAGTACTTC	CASSAQRYEQYF
TRBD1	once	TRBV2	TRBJ2-3	TGTGCCAGCAGTTTTGACAGGGTTATCTCAGATACGCAGTATTTT	CASSFDRVISDTQYF
TRBD1	NA	TRBV30	TRBJ1-6	TGTGCCTGGAGTGCGAAGGACAGGGGCAATTCACCCCTCCACTTT	CAWSAKDRGNSPLHF
NA	NA	TRBV6-6	TRBJ2-6	TGTGCCAGCAGTTACTCGGGAGTCTCTGGGGCCAACGTCCTGACTTTC	CASSYSGVSGANVLTF
NA	NA	TRBV6-1	TRBJ1-6	TGTGCCAGCAGTGAAGTTGGGGGTTACAATTCACCCCTCCACTTT	CASSEVGGYNSPLHF
NA	once	TRBV15	TRBJ2-5	TGTGCCACCAGCAGACGCCAAGAGACCCAGTACTTC	CATSRRQETQYF
TRBD1	once	TRBV6-6	TRBJ1-3	TGTGCCAGCAGTGACCTAACAGGGGCTGGAAACACCATATATTTT	CASSDLTGAGNTIYF
TRBD1	NA	TRBV5-8	TRBJ1-2	TGTGCCAGCAGCCGGGACAGGGGGAGATATGGCTACACCTTC	CASSRDRGRYGYTF
NA	NA	TRBV5-1	TRBJ1-4	TGCGCCAGCAGCTTGGGTGTAGGGCGGGCAACTAATGAAAAACTGTTTTTT	CASSLGVGRATNEKLFF
NA	NA	TRBV6-5	TRBJ1-4	TGTGCCAGCAGTACGATGGGGAATGAAAAACTGTTTTTT	CASSTMGNEKLFF
NA	NA	TRBV5-4	TRBJ1-1	TGCGCCAGCAGCCAAGTTCGGAACACTGAAGCTTTCTTT	CASSQVRNTEAFF
TRBD1	NA	TRBV2	TRBJ1-2	TGTGCCAGCAGAATTTTAAGACAGGGCAACTATGGCTACACCTTC	CASRILRQGNYGYTF
TRBD1	few	TRBV6-5	TRBJ1-2	TGTGCCAGCTACAGGGGCGACTATGGCTACACCTTC	CASYRGDYGYTF
TRBD2	NA	TRBV30	TRBJ2-3	TGTGCCTGGAGTACGGGACTAGCGGGAGCGGATACGCAGTATTTT	CAWSTGLAGADTQYF
NA	few	TRBV6-5	TRBJ1-6	TGTGCCAGCAGTTACGCCCAACAGGGCCGTTCACCCCTCCACTTT	CASSYAQQGRSPLHF
NA	NA	TRBV5-1	TRBJ1-1	TGCGCCAGCAGCTTGTCCAATAGGAACACTGAAGCTTTCTTT	CASSLSNRNTEAFF
NA	NA	TRBV7-3	TRBJ2-5	TGTGCCAGCAGCCCCGGACAGTCAGAGACCCAGTACTTC	CASSPGQSETQYF
TRBD1	NA	TRBV29-1	TRBJ1-2	TGCAGCGCAGCCGGGACAGGGGAATTGGCTAACTATGGCTACACCTTC	CSAAGTGELANYGYTF
TRBD1	once	TRBV30	TRBJ2-5	TGTGCCTGGAGGAGACAGGGGGCTCGGGAGACCCAGTACTTC	CAWRRQGARETQYF
TRBD2	NA	TRBV11-1	TRBJ2-1	TGTGCCAGCAGCTTAGGACGGGGGGGGAGAAGCTCCTACAATGAGCAGTTCTTC	CASSLGRGGRSSYNEQFF
NA	NA	TRBV6-6	TRBJ1-5	TGTGCCAGCATAGGGGCGGGGAAGCCCCAGCATTTT	CASIGAGKPQHF
TRBD2	NA	TRBV2	TRBJ2-1	TGTGCCAGCAGTGAACTCGGACTAGCGGACAATGAGCAGTTCTTC	CASSELGLADNEQFF
NA	NA	TRBV7-2	TRBJ1-5	TGTGCCAGCAGCTCAGAGGGTTATAGCAATCAGCCCCAGCATTTT	CASSSEGYSNQPQHF
TRBD1	NA	TRBV5-8	TRBJ1-5	TGTGCCAGCAGCGCAAACAGGGGCAGACGGCCCCAGCATTTT	CASSANRGRRPQHF
NA	NA	TRBV5-4	TRBJ2-1	TGTGCCAGCAGCTCGGACTGGGCCCTCGAAAATGAGCAGTTCTTC	CASSSDWALENEQFF
TRBD1	NA	TRBV30	TRBJ2-2	TGTGCCTGTACGAAACGGGACAGCAACACCGGGGAGCTGTTTTTT	CACTKRDSNTGELFF
NA	NA	TRBV28	TRBJ1-1	TGTGCCAGCACCACGACACGGAACACTGAAGCTTTCTTT	CASTTTRNTEAFF
NA	NA	TRBV28	TRBJ2-6	TGTGCCAGCAGTTACCAAGGCTCTGGGGCCAACGTCCTGACTTTC	CASSYQGSGANVLTF
TRBD1	NA	TRBV5-8	TRBJ2-5	TGTGCCAGCAGCAGGACAGGGAGGGAGACCCAGTACTTC	CASSRTGRETQYF
NA	NA	TRBV2	TRBJ1-2	TGTGCCAGCAGTGGGATACGGGGTGGCTACACCTTC	CASSGIRGGYTF
TRBD2	NA	TRBV4-3	TRBJ2-4	TGCGCCAGCAGCTCCTCGGGAGGGGGGAATATTCAGTACTTC	CASSSSGGGNIQYF
TRBD1	NA	TRBV4-3	TRBJ2-5	TGCGCCAGCAGCCAAGAAGGGGACAGGCAAGAGACCCAGTACTTC	CASSQEGDRQETQYF
NA	NA	TRBV28	TRBJ2-1	TGTGCCAGCAGCTCACTTGCGGCCCACTCCTACAATGAGCAGTTCTTC	CASSSLAAHSYNEQFF
NA	NA	TRBV20-1	TRBJ2-3	TGCAGTGCTAGTAGCCCAGATACGCAGTATTTT	CSASSPDTQYF
TRBD2	NA	TRBV6-1	TRBJ2-3	TGTGCCAGCCGACTAGCGGGGGCCACAGATACGCAGTATTTT	CASRLAGATDTQYF
NA	NA	TRBV29-1	TRBJ1-2	TGCAGCGCAGTAGACAAAAGGGAAGATGGTGGCTACACCTTC	CSAVDKREDGGYTF
NA	NA	TRBV2	TRBJ1-1	TGTGCCAGCCTAAGAAATGGGAATACTGAAGCTTTCTTT	CASLRNGNTEAFF
TRBD2	NA	TRBV6-1	TRBJ2-1	TGTGCCAGCAGGGTAGCGGGAACCTACAATGAGCAGTTCTTC	CASRVAGTYNEQFF
NA	NA	TRBV28	TRBJ1-3	TGTGCCAGCCGCCGAGGGGGTCTCTCTGGAAACACCATATATTTT	CASRRGGLSGNTIYF
TRBD1	NA	TRBV4-2	TRBJ1-5	TGTGCCAGCAGCCCGCGGACAGGGGGCGATCAGCCCCAGCATTTT	CASSPRTGGDQPQHF
NA	NA	TRBV5-5	TRBJ2-2	TGTGCCAGCAGCTTGACAACGGGGGTCACCGGGGAGCTGTTTTTT	CASSLTTGVTGELFF
NA	NA	TRBV19	TRBJ2-3	TGTGCCAGTAGTCCTCGACTAGTAAGCACAGATACGCAGTATTTT	CASSPRLVSTDTQYF
TRBD1	NA	TRBV2	TRBJ1-2	TGTGCCAGCAGTGGACAGGGGAATGGCTACACCTTC	CASSGQGNGYTF
TRBD1	NA	TRBV19	TRBJ1-6	TGTGCCAGTACACCTGACAGGGAGTTTAATTCACCCCTCCACTTT	CASTPDREFNSPLHF
NA	NA	TRBV11-2	TRBJ2-1	TGTGCCAGCAGCTTTTACAATGAGCAGTTCTTC	CASSFYNEQFF
NA	NA	TRBV28	TRBJ1-2	TGTGCCAGCAGTCAAAACCCCTATGGCTACACCTTC	CASSQNPYGYTF
NA	NA	TRBV14	TRBJ1-4	TGTGCCAGCAGCCAAGATCTGTGGGGGTTTGGGGAAAAACTGTTTTTT	CASSQDLWGFGEKLFF
TRBD1	NA	TRBV18	TRBJ1-6	TGTGCCAGCTCACGGGGGACAGCCTATAATTCACCCCTCCACTTT	CASSRGTAYNSPLHF
NA	NA	TRBV5-1	TRBJ1-5	TGCGCCAGCAGTCAGGATAGCAATCAGCCCCAGCATTTT	CASSQDSNQPQHF
NA	NA	TRBV5-1	TRBJ1-1	TGCGCCAGCAGCTTGGAGGTGAACACTGAAGCTTTCTTT	CASSLEVNTEAFF
NA	NA	TRBV10-3	TRBJ1-2	TGTGCCATCAGTGAGTCTGACTATGGCTACACCTTC	CAISESDYGYTF
NA	NA	TRBV27	TRBJ2-5	TGTGCCAGCAATACTATTCAGGGGTCCCAAGAGACCCAGTACTTC	CASNTIQGSQETQYF
NA	NA	TRBV2	TRBJ1-5	TGTGCCAGCAGTAAGTACGGGACACTCAATCAGCCCCAGCATTTT	CASSKYGTLNQPQHF
NA	NA	TRBV9	TRBJ1-6	TGTGCCAGCAGCGTATATAATTCACCCCTCCACTTT	CASSVYNSPLHF
NA	NA	TRBV7-9	TRBJ1-1	TGTGCCAGCAGCTTAGTTCATCAGAACACTGAAGCTTTCTTT	CASSLVHQNTEAFF
TRBD1	once	TRBV4-1	TRBJ1-5	TGCGCCAGCAGCCAAGGTCTACAGGGGAGAGGCAATCAGCCCCAGCATTTT	CASSQGLQGRGNQPQHF
TRBD2	NA	TRBV5-4	TRBJ2-4	TGTGCCAGCAGCCTTAGCGGGGGGGCCATAGCCAAAAACATTCAGTACTTC	CASSLSGGAIAKNIQYF
NA	NA	TRBV4-3	TRBJ1-3	TGCGCCAGCAGCCAGGGGGGGGCTCATTTCGGAAACACCATATATTTT	CASSQGGAHFGNTIYF
TRBD1	NA	TRBV2	TRBJ2-1	TGTGCCAGCAGGAGGGACAGCGAAACCTACAATGAGCAGTTCTTC	CASRRDSETYNEQFF
TRBD1	few	TRBV25-1	TRBJ1-3	TGTGCCAGCAGTGAAAACAGGGGACTGGGAAACACCATATATTTT	CASSENRGLGNTIYF